This T cell receptor (beta chain) was recovered during a study of T cells in Graves' hyperthyroidism and ophthalmopathy. Turning to the study itself: Sampling of peripheral blood happened at initial diagnosis, prior to any treatment. Study-level points and caveats: Ophthalmopathy stood apart from stable hyperthyroidism in a 13 V-J model. Most thyroid clonotypes that were expanded above 0.001 also turned up in blood.

In making diagnoses, clinical symptoms, serum thyroxine and TRAb, thyroid ultrasound and orbital computed tomography were all used. Researchers amplified the TCR beta CDR3 regions from RNA transcripts. First-round RT-PCR with HTBI primers amplified the TCR CDR3 region. MiXCR was run by TCRdb on the multiplex PCR reads, yielding one entry per CDR3 protein. Counted here are 500,000 to 800,000 distinct CDR3 sequences, approximately 15% occurring once; the ten biggest clones make up about 12%. In germline, CDR1 is SGDLS, CDR2 YYNGEE. Trimming took 0 bases from V and 4 from J; bases not matched to a gene: 5. The CDR3 runs to 15 residues. This clonotype has just a few counts. Its antigen is as yet unknown.

This sequence joins TRBV9 and TRBJ2-7, with TRBD1 identical over 9 bases. This sequence originates from a woman between 50 and 59 years old with Graves' ophthalmopathy. Sequenced: blood. CDR3 loop: CASSVGQGVRYEQYF. CDR3 DNA sequence: TGTGCCAGCAGCGTAGGACAGGGGGTAAGGTACGAGCAGTACTTC.